The clone carrying this TCR beta chain has just a few counts. Its antigen is unknown. The data were taken from a study of T-cell memory formation after mild COVID-19. Findings of the study overall: Most CD4+ clones that shrank were in CM and EM, while CD8+ ones turned up in EMRA. CD4/CD8 balance held among clones contracting day 15 to 85, and later expanders leaned CD4+.

TCRdb re-derived calls from the 5' RACE reads in MiXCR, one entry per CDR3 protein. The sample lists under 110,000 distinct CDR3 sequences, 9.5% to 15% seen once, with around 26% in the top ten. With V trimmed by 3 bases and J by 1 base, 8 bases remained unmatched. CDR3 size: 19 residues. The germline gives CDR1 SGHRS, CDR2 YFSETQ. The chain carries TRBV5-1 and TRBJ2-3; 16 bases are a match to TRBD2. Sequenced input: PBMCs or a T cell subset sorted from them (not recorded which). The TCR was taken from an adult woman who had mild COVID-19 (a few samples of this study predate the infection). Cell type and time point are not known. In DNA, the CDR3 is TGCGCCAGCAGCTCCTACGGGACTAGCGGGGGGGCGGGCACAGATACGCAGTATTTT. Its protein is CASSSYGTSGGAGTDTQYF.